This T cell receptor beta chain was sequenced in a study of cytomegalovirus exposure and HLA in healthy donors. Study results and limitations: A later analysis found TCR association rates differed by HLA locus, highest for DRB1 and lowest for HLA-C.

Details on this clone: The antigen is undetermined.

A multiplex PCR was run with 60 Vbeta primers and 13 Jbeta primers. Assay: immunoSEQ multiplex PCR; the TCRdb copy retains only in-frame clones and omits some. In the table there are 100,000 to 150,000 clones, approximately 72% of which are singletons. Germline values: CDR1 SGDLS, CDR2 YYNGEE. The CDR3 spans 16 residues. The trim removed 0 bases at V and 7 bases at J, leaving 7 bases unmatched. This sequence joins TRBV9 and TRBJ2-1; 10 nucleotides line up with TRBD2. Sequencing was performed on PBMCs. The TCR was taken from a young man in good health and CMV-seronegative. The CDR3 DNA reads TGTGCCAGCAGCGTAGTGGCCAGCGGGGGGGCAAATGAGCAGTTCTTC. It is translated as CASSVVASGGANEQFF.